A selection of T cell receptor beta chains follows, all from one sample in a study of T cell changes during pregnancy in multiple sclerosis. Here immunoSEQ multiplex PCR was the method, and the copy in TCRdb shows in-frame clones only, minus some. The table has tens of thousands of clones, around 90% seen once. Sequences were derived from peripheral blood, sampled in the first trimester of pregnancy. The receptor set was obtained from a female donor in good health, enrolled as a control in a pregnancy study. Both conserved end residues are part of each CDR3. Each record gives: J gene, V gene, D gene, clone size, CDR3 protein, CDR3 DNA. D genes are given only for firm matches. Expanded clones get a size class; other rows say once, few or many, or leave the size out.

TRBJ1-1	TRBV28	NA	NA	CASRWQGNTEAFF	TGTGCCAGCAGATGGCAGGGGAACACTGAAGCTTTCTTT
TRBJ2-7	TRBV5-6	NA	NA	CASSLASIYEQYF	TGTGCCAGCAGCTTGGCGTCTATTTACGAGCAGTACTTC
TRBJ2-2	TRBV9	TRBD2	NA	CASSVSPGGQGGELFF	TGTGCCAGCAGCGTGAGTCCGGGGGGGCAAGGCGGGGAGCTGTTTTTT
TRBJ2-7	TRBV30	NA	NA	CAWSLLTGTFGF	TGTGCCTGGAGTCTATTGACAGGAACCTTTGGCTTC
TRBJ2-2	TRBV13	NA	NA	CASRPGTLAGTGELFF	TGTGCCAGCAGGCCTGGGACTCTGGCGGGAACCGGGGAGCTGTTTTTT
TRBJ2-7	TRBV5-4	TRBD2	NA	CASSLGAGGGHEQYF	TGTGCCAGCAGCTTGGGGGCCGGGGGGGGCCACGAGCAGTACTTC
TRBJ2-1	TRBV5-3	NA	NA	CARSLGANEQFF	TGTGCCAGAAGCTTGGGAGCGAATGAGCAGTTCTTC
TRBJ2-2	TRBV5-4	NA	NA	CASSLTGAGELFF	TGTGCCAGCAGCTTGACGGGGGCCGGGGAGCTGTTTTTT
TRBJ2-7	TRBV7-8	TRBD1	NA	CASSLRQGYTYEQYF	TGTGCCAGCAGCCTAAGACAGGGGTATACGTACGAGCAGTACTTC
TRBJ2-1	TRBV6-1	NA	NA	CASSAQGRVDEQFF	TGTGCCAGCAGTGCACAGGGACGCGTGGATGAGCAGTTCTTC
TRBJ2-5	TRBV4-1	NA	NA	CASSPLGGSGKETQYF	TGCGCCAGCAGCCCCCTTGGCGGGTCCGGAAAAGAGACCCAGTACTTC
TRBJ1-3	TRBV25-1	NA	NA	CASSEESSGNTIYF	TGTGCCAGCAGTGAGGAGTCCTCTGGAAACACCATATATTTT
TRBJ1-2	TRBV7-9	NA	NA	CASSGAGGAPNYGYTF	TGTGCCAGCAGCGGCGCGGGGGGGGCCCCTAACTATGGCTACACCTTC
TRBJ1-1	TRBV7-3	NA	NA	CASSLLGQGSEAFF	TGTGCCAGCAGCTTATTGGGCCAAGGCTCTGAAGCTTTCTTT
TRBJ2-2	TRBV7-8	TRBD2	NA	CASYFGGGNTGELFF	TGTGCCAGCTACTTTGGGGGGGGGAACACCGGGGAGCTGTTTTTT
TRBJ2-1	TRBV11-2	TRBD2	few	CASSLIGTSVYNEQFF	TGTGCCAGCAGCCTCATCGGGACTAGCGTCTACAATGAGCAGTTCTTC
TRBJ1-5	TRBV28	NA	NA	CASIGGGGNQPQHF	TGTGCCAGCATCGGGGGTGGGGGCAATCAGCCCCAGCATTTT
TRBJ2-7	TRBV7-8	TRBD1	NA	CASSLASGGQGNF	TGTGCCAGCAGCTTAGCGTCTGGGGGACAGGGGAACTTC
TRBJ1-2	TRBV13	NA	NA	CASRDVVGLYGYTF	TGTGCCAGCAGGGATGTAGTGGGCCTCTATGGCTACACCTTC
TRBJ1-2	TRBV19	NA	NA	CASSQQGSYGYTF	TGTGCCAGTAGTCAACAGGGTAGCTATGGCTACACCTTC
TRBJ1-2	TRBV19	TRBD1	NA	CASSMARDRTNYGYTF	TGTGCCAGTAGTATGGCCCGGGACAGGACTAACTATGGCTACACCTTC
TRBJ2-2	TRBV30	NA	few	CAWSVRGLDTGELFF	TGTGCCTGGAGTGTACGGGGTCTCGACACCGGGGAGCTGTTTTTT
TRBJ2-3	TRBV7-3	NA	NA	CASSLEALSGADTQYF	TGTGCCAGCAGCTTAGAGGCCCTTTCCGGGGCAGATACGCAGTATTTT
TRBJ1-5	TRBV19	NA	once	CASSGRGQYYQPQHF	TGTGCCAGTAGTGGTCGGGGACAATACTATCAGCCCCAGCATTTT